Listed below are T cell receptor beta chains from one sample, sequenced in a study of technical replicates of blood from several donors. Libraries were prepared by immunoSEQ multiplex PCR; TCRdb keeps only in-frame clonotypes and omits some of them. The sample consists of about 72,000 clones, roughly 92% of them appearing once. Sequencing was done on a sample of T cells isolated from PBMCs. All receptors derive from a human donor in good health. The CDR3 runs from the conserved cysteine through the conserved F or W. The D gene is left open where the match is weak. Rows give clone size only sometimes, using once, few, many, or a class for an expanded clone.

V	J	length	size	D	CDR3
TRBV5-4	TRBJ1-2	15	-	TRBD1	CASSLGFRTGMVYTF
TRBV9	TRBJ2-3	15	-	TRBD2	CASSVAGGPSNTQYF
TRBV2	TRBJ2-1	16	once	TRBD2	CASMYEVAGRWDEQFF
TRBV18	TRBJ2-5	14	-	TRBD1	CASSPPGQQETQYF
TRBV4-1	TRBJ2-2	17	-	TRBD2	CASSQEPSGENTGELFF
TRBV7-8	TRBJ2-6	16	-	-	CASSASRSSGANVLTF
TRBV6-6	TRBJ1-1	13	-	-	CASTNGQGAEAFF
TRBV10-3	TRBJ1-2	14	-	-	CAISERPPLGGYTF
TRBV18	TRBJ1-1	14	few	-	CASSPTAMNTEAFF
TRBV7-9	TRBJ2-3	14	-	-	CASSLAGGTDTQYF
TRBV28	TRBJ2-3	16	-	TRBD2	CASSLASRGGTDTQYF
TRBV7-2	TRBJ2-1	14	-	TRBD2	CASSLGLAGNEQFF
TRBV7-9	TRBJ1-2	14	-	-	CASSSSASNYGYTF
TRBV27	TRBJ1-1	13	-	-	CASSIQGGTEAFF
TRBV19	TRBJ1-1	14	-	TRBD1	CASKKGQGNAEAFF
TRBV14	TRBJ2-1	14	-	TRBD2	CASSPAGANNEQFF
TRBV30	TRBJ2-5	13	-	-	CAWSERLMETQYF
TRBV19	TRBJ1-5	13	-	-	CASSIRVNQPQHF
TRBV4-3	TRBJ2-1	17	-	-	CASSQVEAGLAYNEQFF
TRBV2	TRBJ1-1	13	-	-	CASSEVVAGKAFF
TRBV2	TRBJ2-7	12	-	TRBD1	CASGGQAYEQYF
TRBV25-1	TRBJ1-5	14	-	-	CASSEARENQPQHF
TRBV5-1	TRBJ2-5	15	-	TRBD1	CASSLATGVQETQYF
TRBV19	TRBJ2-4	14	-	TRBD2	CATSGAGGPNIQYF
TRBV11-2	TRBJ1-2	13	-	-	CASSPRTTDRYTF
TRBV28	TRBJ1-1	16	-	-	CASSGQQVWEDTEAFF
TRBV7-7	TRBJ1-1	18	-	-	CASSLWEVYLGMNTEAFF
TRBV4-2	TRBJ1-5	14	-	-	CASSQVASDQPQHF
TRBV4-1	TRBJ2-3	15	-	-	CASSHSEGDWDTQYF
TRBV25-1	TRBJ1-4	16	-	-	CASSGGVGRTNEKLFF
TRBV10-3	TRBJ2-7	17	once	TRBD2	CAISETSGSPLRGEQYF
TRBV29-1	TRBJ1-2	11	-	-	CSVVSEVGYTF
TRBV7-2	TRBJ2-3	14	-	-	CASSLAASTDTQYF
TRBV11-3	TRBJ2-3	16	-	TRBD1	CASSLLYRGGTDTQYF
TRBV5-4	TRBJ1-2	14	-	TRBD1	CASSLLTGLGGYTF
TRBV5-1	TRBJ2-6	16	-	-	CASSLSETSGANVLTF
TRBV6-5	TRBJ2-7	15	-	TRBD2	CASNSPGGHEYEQYF
TRBV7-8	TRBJ1-5	12	-	-	CASSLGQRERHF
TRBV7-9	TRBJ2-1	15	-	-	CASSLALGDLNEQFF
TRBV4-1	TRBJ1-3	16	-	-	CASSQEIPGSGNTIYF
TRBV13	TRBJ2-2	15	few	TRBD1	CASRTGTGNTGELFF
TRBV30	TRBJ2-1	12	-	-	CAWSTGTLEGFF
TRBV29-1	TRBJ2-5	14	-	-	CSVFPGSGRETQYF
TRBV6-1	TRBJ1-2	14	-	-	CASSDWGVTYGYTF
TRBV14	TRBJ2-1	16	-	-	CASSQESGGYNNEQFF
TRBV6-5	TRBJ2-7	16	-	TRBD2	CASSYSGTSGSYEQYF
TRBV5-4	TRBJ2-3	14	-	TRBD1	CASSSGQGTDTQYF
TRBV30	TRBJ1-5	15	-	TRBD1	CAWSSGTGGRQPQHF
TRBV7-2	TRBJ2-1	15	-	TRBD1	CASSWEQGVYNEQFF
TRBV28	TRBJ2-3	18	-	TRBD2	CASSLVIASGDSTDTQYF
TRBV2	TRBJ2-7	15	-	TRBD1	CASSEGQGGIHEQYF
TRBV15	TRBJ1-5	14	-	-	CATSSNTGLQPQHF
TRBV7-3	TRBJ2-2	15	-	-	CASSLNGMGTGELFF
TRBV27	TRBJ1-1	13	-	-	CASISRGFTEAFF
TRBV30	TRBJ1-5	12	-	-	CAWSTSNQPQHF
TRBV9	TRBJ2-7	15	-	TRBD1	CASSESGTGTYEQYF
TRBV6-6	TRBJ2-7	11	-	-	CASSYGAEQYF
TRBV5-1	TRBJ2-5	14	once	TRBD1	CASSNGQGSETQYF
TRBV6-5	TRBJ2-2	15	-	TRBD1	CASSRDRPNTGELFF
TRBV7-2	TRBJ2-1	14	-	-	CASSLVSGTREQFF